What follows are 7 T cell receptor beta chains derived from one specimen sequenced in a study of T cells in Graves' hyperthyroidism and ophthalmopathy. Using RNA transcripts as the source, TCR beta CDR3 regions were amplified. HTBI primers drove first-round RT-PCR of the TCR CDR3. Using its own MiXCR run on the multiplex PCR reads, TCRdb lists one record per CDR3 protein. The data contain fewer than 650,000 distinct CDR3 sequences, around 15% of them singletons. Sequenced material: blood. The receptor source for this set is a woman between 35 and 50 years old with Graves' hyperthyroidism.

V gene TRBV4-1 combines with J gene TRBJ2-7, with 9 nucleotides matching TRBD2. The germline gives CDR1 MGHRA, CDR2 YSYEKL. The CDR3 loop spans 15 amino acids. The junction had 4 bases not matched to a gene; V was cut back by 1 base and J by 3 bases. CDR3 nucleotides: TGCGCCAGCAGCCAAGTCCTAGCGGGAAACTACGAGCAGTACTTC. This sequence encodes CASSQVLAGNYEQYF.

This clonotype was seen many times. The CDR3 DNA sequence: TGTGCCAGCAGTTTAAATACGGGAGGGTGGTGGAATGAGCAGTTCTTC. Translation gives CASSLNTGGWWNEQFF. The genes are TRBV12-3 or TRBV12-4 and TRBJ2-1; 8 nucleotides line up with TRBD2. The CDR3 totals 16 residues. The J segment lost 7 bases and the V segment lost 2 bases, leaving 10 bases of the junction unmatched.

This clonotype was seen repeatedly, ten times or more. The chain combines TRBV11-2 with TRBJ2-1; 7 bases fit TRBD2. Germline V CDR1 and CDR2: SGHAT, FQNNGV. V shed 4 bases and J 6 bases; nucleotides not matched to a gene: 12. This CDR3 is 16 amino acids long. The CDR3 DNA reads TGTGCCAGCAGCTCCTCGCCTAGCGGCCTGGGCAATGAGCAGTTCTTC. Its translation is CASSSSPSGLGNEQFF. The full variable domain, with the rest looked up from reference TRBV11-2 and TRBJ2-1, is EAGVAQSPRYKIIEKRQSVAFWCNPISGHATLYWYQQILGQGPKLLIQFQNNGVVDDSQLPKDRFSAERLKGVDSTLKIQPAKLEDSAVYLCASSSSPSGLGNEQFFGPGTRLTVL.

The rearrangement joins TRBV10-1 to TRBJ2-5; tentatively, D is TRBD2 (7 bases). CDR1 and CDR2 (germline): WNHNN, SYGVQD (reference sequence). There are 13 residues in the CDR3. V shed 4 bases and J shed 3 bases, with 9 bases lying between them. CDR3 in amino acids: CASSGGGEETQYF. The CDR3 DNA follows: TGCGCCAGCAGTGGAGGGGGGGAAGAGACCCAGTACTTC.

A remark on this clonotype: A much larger clone differs from this one at a single base, so this may be a read error. The chain links TRBV28 to TRBJ1-2; 8 bases fit TRBD1. The germline CDR1 and CDR2 sequences are MDHEN and SYDVKM. J gave up 4 bases and V 6 bases, and 7 bases lay outside the gene matches. This CDR3 spans 14 amino acids. The DNA for the CDR3 is TGTGCCAGCAGCCTCCGGGACAGGATCTATGGCTACACCTTC. It yields the protein CASSLRDRIYGYTF.

This clonotype was counted ten times or more. CDR3 nucleotides: TGTGCCAGCAGCCAAACTTCTAGCGGGAGTCCCACCTACGAGCAGTACTTC. Its protein product is CASSQTSSGSPTYEQYF. The J gene is TRBJ2-7, the V gene TRBV7-9; TRBD2 matches 10 bases. The V gene's germline CDR1 is SEHNR and CDR2 FQNEAQ (reference sequence). Trimming removed 5 bases from V and 2 bases from J; junction bases left unmatched: 12. The length of the CDR3 is 17 residues. Filled out from reference TRBV7-9 and TRBJ2-7, the complete variable domain reads DTGVSQNPRHKITKRGQNVTFRCDPISEHNRLYWYRQTLGQGPEFLTYFQNEAQLEKSRLLSDRFSAERPKGSFSTLEIQRTEQGDSAMYLCASSQTSSGSPTYEQYFGPGTRLTVT.

In its sample, this clonotype was seen many times. The gene calls are TRBV15 and TRBJ2-7, with 12 bases lining up with TRBD2. Germline trimming cut 0 bases from V and 7 bases from J; bases unmatched to any gene: 4. The germline gives CDR1 LNHNV, CDR2 YYDKDF (reference sequence). The CDR3 runs to 15 residues. For the CDR3, the DNA is TGTGCCACCAGCAGAGATAGACTAGCGGGAGTTGAGCAGTACTTC. It translates to CATSRDRLAGVEQYF.